This entry lists 18 T cell receptor beta chains sequenced from one sample in a study of blood T cell repertoires in COVID-19. Libraries were prepared by immunoSEQ multiplex PCR; TCRdb keeps only in-frame clonotypes and omits some of them. In the table there are around 200,000 clones, about 87% of which are singletons. The sequencing sample was made of peripheral blood. Receptors were obtained from a man aged 35 to 55 with active or convalescent COVID-19.

CDR3 region: CASTDDRYQETQYF. The CDR3 coding sequence is TGTGCCAGCACAGACGACAGGTATCAAGAGACCCAGTACTTC. This chain links TRBV5-4 with TRBJ2-5, with D possibly being TRBD1 (6 bases). Germline CDR1 and CDR2: SGHNT and YYREEE (reference sequence). The CDR3 sequence is 14 residues long. V lost 6 bases to trimming and J lost 2 bases, with 14 bases between them.

J is TRBJ1-2 and V is TRBV5-1, with D possibly matching TRBD1 (6 bases). V lost 1 base and J lost 3, with 16 bases in between. The CDR3 contains 16 residues. Germline values: CDR1 SGHRS, CDR2 YFSETQ. The CDR3 loop is CASSLIGRGGYYGYTF. CDR3 coding DNA: TGCGCCAGCAGCTTGATTGGCAGGGGAGGGTACTATGGCTACACCTTC.

This rearrangement joins TRBV19 to TRBJ2-3; 7 bases fit TRBD1. The CDR3 spans 15 residues. V lost 5 bases and J lost 2; bases outside the gene matches: 7. Germline CDR1 LNHDA, CDR2 SQIVND (reference sequence). DNA of the CDR3: TGTGCCAGTAGTTCGCGACAGGGCTCCACAGATACGCAGTATTTT. It yields the protein CASSSRQGSTDTQYF.

This chain connects TRBV28 to TRBJ1-6; D is undetermined. CDR3 length equals 15 residues. The V gene lost 6 bases and the J gene lost 3 bases, with 12 bases spanning the gap. Germline CDR1 is MDHEN and CDR2 is SYDVKM. The CDR3 DNA is TGTGCCAGCAGCCCGGGAGGATTCTATAATTCACCCCTCCACTTT. Translating it yields CASSPGGFYNSPLHF.

The chain has TRBV9 and TRBJ2-5, with 10 bases aligning to TRBD1. The CDR3 has 15 residues. The germline CDR1 and CDR2 sequences are SGDLS and YYNGEE. V was pared by 4 bases and J by 1 base, with 4 bases of the junction left unmatched. CDR3 protein: CASSPRTGGQETQYF. The CDR3 region has the DNA TGTGCCAGCAGCCCCCGGACAGGGGGCCAAGAGACCCAGTACTTC.

This clone was counted between two and nine times. The J gene is TRBJ2-7, the V gene TRBV24-1; 10 nucleotides align to TRBD2. This CDR3 contains 15 residues. Germline CDR1 reads KGHDR; CDR2 reads SFDVKD. Losses at the gene ends were 6 bases for V and 0 bases for J; bases not matched to a gene: 4. The CDR3 region has the DNA TGTGCCACCAGTCCTAGCGGGGGCCGCTCCTACGAGCAGTACTTC. Translating it yields CATSPSGGRSYEQYF.

In its sample, this clone was seen a few times. The chain employs TRBV28 and TRBJ1-2; D remains unclear. The CDR3 loop spans 13 amino acids. Between the trimmed V and J ends, which lost 2 bases and 7 bases, there was a span of 11 bases. The germline V gene has CDR1 MDHEN and CDR2 SYDVKM. This CDR3 reads CASSLSSTGGYTF. The CDR3 DNA is TGTGCCAGCAGTTTAAGCTCTACTGGTGGCTACACCTTC.

The chain has TRBV11-1 and TRBJ1-1; tentatively, D is TRBD1 (6 bases). CDR1 SGHAT and CDR2 FQDESV come from the germline V gene (reference sequence). Trimming took 5 bases from V and 3 from J, leaving 13 bases between them. The CDR3 runs 14 residues. The CDR3 nucleotides read TGTGCCAGCAGCCTGGCGGGGGCGGACACTGAAGCTTTCTTT. Protein product: CASSLAGADTEAFF.

The J gene is TRBJ1-2, the V gene TRBV9, with D possibly matching TRBD1 (6 bases). The V end lost 0 bases, the J end lost 7 bases, and 7 bases lay between the germline ends. This CDR3 has 12 amino acids. CDR1 is SGDLS and CDR2 is YYNGEE in the germline V gene. The CDR3 region has the DNA TGTGCCAGCAGCGTAGCAGGGGTTGGCTACACCTTC. Protein product: CASSVAGVGYTF.

The chain joins TRBV28 to TRBJ1-4, with D perhaps TRBD1 (5 bases). CDR1 and CDR2 from the germline V gene are MDHEN and SYDVKM. V lost 9 bases and J 6 bases, leaving 20 bases between the germline ends. The CDR3 contains 15 residues. Here the CDR3 reads CASQVGGGGYEKLFF. The CDR3 region has the DNA TGTGCCAGTCAAGTTGGGGGAGGAGGTTATGAAAAACTGTTTTTT.

This chain links TRBV27 with TRBJ1-1; a weak D match, TRBD1 (5 bases). This CDR3 region has 14 residues. Germline CDR1 and CDR2: MNHEY and SMNVEV (reference sequence). The germline V and J ends were trimmed by 2 bases and 1 base, with 8 bases remaining between them. The CDR3 is CASSLGDSNTEAFF. DNA for the CDR3: TGTGCCAGCAGTTTAGGGGACTCGAACACTGAAGCTTTCTTT.

The chain couples TRBV4-1 to TRBJ1-4, with TRBD1 as a possible D gene (5 bases). The germline V and J ends were trimmed by 6 bases and 0 bases, with 8 bases remaining between them. Germline V gene sequence: CDR1 MGHRA, CDR2 YSYEKL. The CDR3 covers 14 residues. DNA of the CDR3: TGCGCCAGCAGTCGACAGCCAACTAATGAAAAACTGTTTTTT. This translates into CASSRQPTNEKLFF.

The chain links TRBV6-5 to TRBJ1-2; TRBD1 is a possible D gene (5 bases). The length of the CDR3 is 13 residues. Germline CDR1 and CDR2: MNHEY and SVGAGI. The ends were cut back, 8 bases at V and 4 bases at J, with 14 bases in the middle. CDR3 sequence reads: CASLSRGSYGYTF. The DNA of the CDR3 is TGTGCCAGCCTTTCGCGGGGCAGCTATGGCTACACCTTC.

This chain connects TRBV20-1 to TRBJ2-5, with D possibly being TRBD1 (5 bases). This CDR3 comprises 13 residues. Germline loops: CDR1 DFQATT, CDR2 SNEGSKA (reference sequence). V lost 6 bases, J lost 0 bases, and 11 bases lay in between. In DNA, the CDR3 is TGCAGTGCAAGTAGGGGAAACCAAGAGACCCAGTACTTC. Translating gives CSASRGNQETQYF.

V and J are TRBV11-3 and TRBJ2-5, with 11 bases identical to TRBD1. The CDR3 length is 16 residues. The V and J ends lost 5 bases and 5 bases, in that order; junction bases with no gene match: 10. Germline CDR1 is SGHNT and CDR2 is YENEEA. Here the CDR3 reads CASSPAGQGVGETQYF. In nucleotides, the CDR3 is TGTGCCAGCAGCCCGGCGGGACAGGGGGTAGGGGAGACCCAGTACTTC.

This rearrangement joins TRBV29-1 to TRBJ2-5, with D possibly being TRBD1 (6 bases). V was clipped by 3 bases and J by 4 bases, with 12 bases between them. CDR3 length: 13 residues. Germline V gene lookup returns CDR1 SQVTM and CDR2 ANQGSEA. For the CDR3, the DNA is TGCAGCGTTGAGAGCGGCAGGGGAGAGACCCAGTACTTC. Its translation is CSVESGRGETQYF.

Concerning this clone: The same CDR3 can be traced to other DNA sequences in this sample. The V gene is TRBV9, the J gene TRBJ1-1; no reliable D call. V was clipped by 1 base and J by 1 base, with 5 bases between them. The CDR3 is made up of 13 amino acids. Germline V CDR1 and CDR2: SGDLS, YYNGEE. The chain's CDR3 is CASSVSGNTEAFF. DNA of the CDR3: TGTGCCAGCAGCGTAAGCGGGAACACTGAAGCTTTCTTT.

V gene TRBV28 combines with J gene TRBJ2-3, with a possible D match to TRBD1 (5 bases). The CDR3 is 13 amino acids. V was pared by 5 bases and J by 1 base, with 7 bases between. Germline loops: CDR1 MDHEN, CDR2 SYDVKM. CDR3 region: CASSGAGTDTQYF. The CDR3 DNA follows: TGTGCCAGCAGTGGGGCTGGCACAGATACGCAGTATTTT.